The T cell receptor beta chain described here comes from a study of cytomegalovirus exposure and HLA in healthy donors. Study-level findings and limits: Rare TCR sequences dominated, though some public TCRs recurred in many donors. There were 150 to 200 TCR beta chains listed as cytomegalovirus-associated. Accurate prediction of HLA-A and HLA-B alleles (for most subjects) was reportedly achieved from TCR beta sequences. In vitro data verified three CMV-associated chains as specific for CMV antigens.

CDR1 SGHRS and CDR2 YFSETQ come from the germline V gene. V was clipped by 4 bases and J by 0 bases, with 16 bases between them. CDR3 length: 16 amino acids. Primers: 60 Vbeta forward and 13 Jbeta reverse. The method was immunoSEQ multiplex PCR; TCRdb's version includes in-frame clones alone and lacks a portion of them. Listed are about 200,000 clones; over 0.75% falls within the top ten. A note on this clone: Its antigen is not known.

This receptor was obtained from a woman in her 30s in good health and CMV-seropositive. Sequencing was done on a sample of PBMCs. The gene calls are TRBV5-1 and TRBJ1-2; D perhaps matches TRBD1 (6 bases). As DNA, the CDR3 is TGCGCCAGCAGCACAGATGGGACACCCGCTAACTATGGCTACACCTTC. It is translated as CASSTDGTPANYGYTF.